This TCR beta chain comes out of a study of control samples from healthy donors and cancer patients. This table comes from immunoSEQ multiplex PCR, and its TCRdb copy is limited to in-frame clones, with some not included. The data hold about 160,000 clones, with 90% to 95% observed a single time. This CDR3 has 15 residues. Germline V gene lookup returns CDR1 MGHDK and CDR2 SYGVNS. Trimming took 1 base from V and 6 from J, leaving 15 bases between them. This chain uses TRBV25-1 with TRBJ1-1; D is possibly TRBD1 (5 bases). Sequenced material: blood. The TCR sequence derives from a woman between 40 and 50 years old in good health. CDR3 protein: CASSEFKGLGPEAFF. CDR3 DNA: TGTGCCAGCAGTGAATTTAAGGGACTAGGTCCTGAAGCTTTCTTT.